This TCR beta chain was recorded in a study of cytomegalovirus exposure and HLA in healthy donors. At the level of the study: Within the Caucasian-associated ancestry cluster were roughly 79% of the 398 genotyped donors.

Findings of the study overall: Common viral pathogens seemed to be connected with several of the most significant clusters, according to a later analysis.

Notes on this clone: Its antigen is unknown. An end of the junction differs from the germline gene, which may be a read error. The sample carries other DNA sequences with the same CDR3.

The germline CDR1 and CDR2 sequences are LGHNA and YSLEER. The CDR3 totals 17 residues. The PCR used 60 Vbeta and 13 Jbeta primers. The repertoire was sequenced with immunoSEQ multiplex PCR; TCRdb's copy has only in-frame clones and lacks some. Altogether fewer than 250,000 clones are present, roughly 79% being singletons, with the ten largest covering roughly 1.5%. The specimen sequenced was PBMCs. The TCR was taken from a woman aged 18-29 years in good health and CMV-seronegative. This chain uses TRBV4-3 with TRBJ1-5, with unresolved D. CDR3 protein: CASSQDKRRNSNQPQHF. The CDR3 DNA follows: TGCGCCAGCAGCCAAGATAAGAGGAGAAATAGCAATCAGCCCCAGCACTTT.